The rows below give T cell receptor beta chains drawn from one sample of a study of cytomegalovirus exposure and HLA in healthy donors. Produced via immunoSEQ multiplex PCR; TCRdb's table is partial and in-frame only. The sample lists fewer than 250,000 clones; around 87% were seen once. Sequenced input: PBMCs. The receptors derive from a man in his late teens or twenties in good health and CMV-seronegative. CDR3s include the opening cysteine and the closing phenylalanine or tryptophan. For some rows the clone size is stated as once, few or many, or as a class when expanded; others skip it.

>.|TRBJ2-7|TRBV7-8
CASSRSVQGWQYF
>.|TRBJ2-1|TRBV27
CASSSGQNSYNEQFF
>.|TRBJ2-1|TRBV29-1
CSVEEGTYNEQFF
>.|TRBJ2-1|TRBV9
CASSAGTGSYNEQFF
>.|TRBJ2-2|TRBV4-1
CASSQDRRSGTTGELFF
>once|TRBJ2-4|TRBV5-4
CASSVDRGMNIQYF
>.|TRBJ2-1|TRBV9
CASSVLPGQGEFF
>.|TRBJ2-3|TRBV4-3
CASSPRAGLRDTQYF
>.|TRBJ1-6|TRBV5-1
CASSRDSPINSPLHF
>.|TRBJ2-7|TRBV12-2
CASRLARDRGQYEQYF
>.|TRBJ1-1|TRBV27
CASRNGGATEAFF
>.|TRBJ1-1|TRBV5-1
CASSWGVSKRAFF
>.|TRBJ2-3|TRBV6-1
CASSWPGADTQYF
>.|TRBJ1-6|TRBV15
CATSRDRGDSSPLHF
>.|TRBJ2-3|TRBV5-4
CASSRQDTQYF
>.|TRBJ1-1|TRBV6-1
CASIVARPNTEAFF
>once|TRBJ2-2|TRBV11-2
CASSSGLPYSAGELFF
>.|TRBJ1-1|TRBV18
CASSPSWTDTEAFF
>.|TRBJ1-1|TRBV14
CASSPGWTGLRTEAFF
>.|TRBJ1-2|TRBV2
CASTGQSYGYTF
>.|TRBJ1-6|TRBV4-3
CASSQTAPGGSYNSPLHF
>.|TRBJ1-6|TRBV27
CARGQDRGSPLHF
>.|TRBJ2-3|TRBV7-6
CASSSNNRGATDTQYF
>.|TRBJ2-7|TRBV28
CASSLTVYEQYF
>.|TRBJ1-1|TRBV5-1
CASSLSGRGTEAFF
>.|TRBJ2-2|TRBV7-2
CASSPIGELFF
>.|TRBJ2-3|TRBV10-3
CAISAQTDTQYF